The next 17 T cell receptor beta chains were all read from a single sample in a study of blood T cell repertoires in COVID-19. TCRdb keeps only in-frame clones here, not all; method: immunoSEQ multiplex PCR. The sample lists about 370,000 clones; around 89% were seen once. The sequencing input was peripheral blood. Source of these receptors: a man aged 18 to 30 with active or convalescent COVID-19.

The chain joins TRBV11-3 to TRBJ2-5; 10 bases are a match to TRBD1. The V and J ends lost 5 bases and 5 bases, in that order; junction bases with no gene match: 8. Germline CDR1 SGHNT, CDR2 YENEEA. The length of the CDR3 is 15 residues. The CDR3 DNA reads TGTGCCAGCAGCACGGGACAGGGGCGGGGGGAGACCCAGTACTTC. Residues: CASSTGQGRGETQYF. Using reference TRBV11-3 and TRBJ2-5 for the parts outside the CDR3, the full variable domain is EAGVVQSPRYKIIEKKQPVAFWCNPISGHNTLYWYLQNLGQGPELLIRYENEEAVDDSQLPKDRFSAERLKGVDSTLKIQPAELGDSAVYLCASSTGQGRGETQYFGPGTRLLVL.

The chain carries TRBV11-1 and TRBJ2-2; D not resolved. There are 13 residues in the CDR3. Per the germline V gene, CDR1 is SGHAT and CDR2 is FQDESV (reference sequence). The V end was cut by 7 bases, the J end by 7 bases, with 13 bases between. CDR3 in amino acids: CASNPVRGGELFF. The DNA of the CDR3 is TGTGCCAGCAACCCAGTCCGCGGCGGGGAGCTGTTTTTT.

The rearrangement joins TRBV15 to TRBJ2-7; D gene unclear. Looked up from germline, CDR1 is LNHNV and CDR2 is YYDKDF (reference sequence). V lost 1 base and J 0 bases, leaving 7 bases between the germline ends. The CDR3 totals 14 residues. The CDR3 loop is CATSRGSGSYEQYF. CDR3 nucleotide sequence: TGTGCCACCAGCAGAGGGTCCGGCTCCTACGAGCAGTACTTC.

The rearrangement links TRBV4-3 to TRBJ2-3; TRBD2 agrees at 12 bases. V was clipped by 3 bases and J by 5 bases; unmatched bases: 15. The CDR3 runs to 19 residues. The germline CDR1 and CDR2 sequences are LGHNA and YSLEER. The CDR3 DNA is TGCGCCAGCAGCCAGATAGGACTAGCGGGATCCCACCCCGGAGATACGCAGTATTTT. This gives the protein CASSQIGLAGSHPGDTQYF.

The gene calls are TRBV7-9 and TRBJ2-7; TRBD1 matches 10 bases. CDR1 is SEHNR, CDR2 FQNEAQ, per germline (reference sequence). The CDR3 runs 15 residues. The V gene end was trimmed by 1 base and the J gene end by 5 bases; junction bases not matched to a gene: 5. CDR3 amino acids: CASSLGGTGDDEQYF. The CDR3 nucleotides read TGTGCCAGCAGCTTAGGCGGGACAGGGGACGACGAGCAGTACTTC. Complete variable domain (other parts from reference TRBV7-9 and TRBJ2-7): DTGVSQNPRHKITKRGQNVTFRCDPISEHNRLYWYRQTLGQGPEFLTYFQNEAQLEKSRLLSDRFSAERPKGSFSTLEIQRTEQGDSAMYLCASSLGGTGDDEQYFGPGTRLTVT.

The V call is TRBV5-8, the J call TRBJ2-1; no reliable D call. Trimming stripped 2 bases from V and 8 bases from J, with 2 bases between. Germline V gives CDR1 SGHTS, CDR2 YDEGEE. The CDR3 extends over 10 amino acids. CDR3 nucleotides: TGTGCCAGCAGCTTCTATGAGCAGTTCTTC. This encodes CASSFYEQFF.

The chain uses TRBV6-5 and TRBJ1-1, with D possibly being TRBD1 (6 bases). CDR1 is MNHEY, CDR2 SVGAGI, per germline. V lost 8 bases to trimming and J lost 10 bases, with 17 bases between them. This CDR3 has 12 amino acids. The CDR3 DNA reads TGTGCCAGCCGGGACACCATTAGCTCAGCTTTCTTT. Protein sequence: CASRDTISSAFF.

This clone was detected a few times. The chain is built from TRBV28 and TRBJ2-3; weak D call: TRBD1 (7 bases). CDR1 MDHEN and CDR2 SYDVKM come from the germline V gene. This CDR3 region has 18 residues. The V end was cut by 4 bases, the J end by 5 bases, with 25 bases between. The CDR3 loop is CASSSARGAAWLRDTQYF. The CDR3 DNA is TGTGCCAGCAGTTCAGCCAGGGGGGCGGCTTGGCTAAGAGATACGCAGTATTTT.

The chain recombines TRBV11-3 with TRBJ1-1; possibly TRBD1 for D (5 bases). The CDR3 totals 12 residues. Trimming cost V 5 bases and J 6 bases, with 10 bases left between them. Germline CDR1 is SGHNT and CDR2 is YENEEA. The CDR3 nucleotides are TGTGCCAGCAGCGGGCAGGGATCTGAAGCTTTCTTT. It specifies CASSGQGSEAFF.

The chain recombines TRBV7-3 with TRBJ2-1, with 10 nucleotides matching TRBD2. Germline V CDR1 and CDR2: SGHTA, FQGTGA. The CDR3 has 18 amino acids. The trim removed 0 bases at V and 0 bases at J, leaving 5 bases unmatched. CDR3 sequence (DNA): TGTGCCAGCAGCTTAACTCTAGCGGGGGTGAGCTCCTACAATGAGCAGTTCTTC. Its translation: CASSLTLAGVSSYNEQFF.

The chain combines TRBV2 with TRBJ1-5; D unresolved. CDR1 and CDR2 from the germline V gene are SNHLY and FYNNEI. CDR3 size: 19 residues. Trimming left V 6 bases short and J 0 bases short, with 24 bases between. CDR3: CASSSTDLSPIYSNQPQHF. As DNA, the CDR3 is TGTGCCAGCAGCTCCACAGACCTAAGTCCTATCTATAGCAATCAGCCCCAGCATTTT.

This chain uses TRBV5-1 with TRBJ2-1; TRBD1 matches at 7 bases. The V gene's germline CDR1 is SGHRS and CDR2 YFSETQ. After removal of 3 bases from V and 4 bases from J, the junction contained 16 bases not matched to a gene. The CDR3 extends over 18 amino acids. In nucleotides, the CDR3 is TGCGCCAGCAGCTCTAAGACAGGGAATGGTGGGGCGTACAATGAGCAGTTCTTC. This codes for CASSSKTGNGGAYNEQFF.

The DNA for the CDR3 is TGTGCCAGCAGGTCGGACTCGAGCTCCTACAATGAGCAGTTCTTC. It is translated as CASRSDSSSYNEQFF. The chain has TRBV6-5 and TRBJ2-1, with D perhaps TRBD2 (5 bases). This CDR3 spans 15 amino acids. The V and J ends lost 6 bases and 0 bases respectively, with 12 bases between them. From germline, CDR1 is MNHEY and CDR2 SVGAGI.

V and J are TRBV30 and TRBJ1-5, with D tentatively TRBD1 (5 bases). The ends were cut back, 3 bases at V and 5 bases at J, with 17 bases in the middle. The CDR3 loop spans 15 amino acids. Germline assignment: CDR1 GTSNPN and CDR2 SVGIG (reference sequence). Here the CDR3 reads CAWSIMGGTYQPQHF. DNA of the CDR3: TGTGCCTGGAGCATAATGGGGGGAACCTATCAGCCCCAGCATTTT.

This clone was counted a few times. The chain employs TRBV29-1 and TRBJ2-3, with D perhaps TRBD1 (5 bases). The germline V gene encodes CDR1 SQVTM and CDR2 ANQGSEA. This CDR3 region has 13 residues. V was shortened by 1 base and J by 4 bases, with 9 bases between the two germline ends. In DNA form, the CDR3 reads TGCAGCGTTGAAGGGGGCTGGGCAGATACGCAGTATTTT. Encoded protein: CSVEGGWADTQYF.

The chain has TRBV28 and TRBJ2-2; perhaps TRBD1 as D (6 bases). The V gene's germline CDR1 is MDHEN and CDR2 SYDVKM. This CDR3 spans 15 amino acids. The germline V and J ends were trimmed by 2 bases and 4 bases, with 11 bases remaining between them. The CDR3 DNA reads as TGTGCCAGCAGTTTAGGAGGCAGGGGCACCGGGGAGCTGTTTTTT. Translated, it gives CASSLGGRGTGELFF.

The chain uses TRBV6-2 or TRBV6-3 and TRBJ1-5, with a weak D call TRBD1 (6 bases). Trimming shortened V by 7 bases and J by 2 bases, and 12 bases separated the two germline ends. The CDR3 is 14 amino acids. Germline V CDR1 and CDR2: MNHEY, SVGEGT. The CDR3 DNA is TGTGCCAGCAACCCAGGGGAGGGCAATCAGCCCCAGCATTTT. It is translated as CASNPGEGNQPQHF.